The next 17 T cell receptor beta chains were all read from a single sample in a study of vaccination and CD4 T cells after COVID-19. The antigens of these receptors remain unknown. With the Oncomine TCR Beta short-read assay, DNA from cultured CD4+ T cells was sequenced. TCRdb reprocessed the PCR reads with MiXCR, giving one entry per CDR3 protein. Found here are some 14,000 distinct CDR3 sequences, 51% of them singletons; the top ten hold roughly a tenth. Treatment specified: approximately 11-day PBMC culture with coronavirus spike peptide pools or control peptides (ViraFEST assay). The sequencing sample was made of CD4+ T cells from blood, cultured in vitro. Receptors were obtained from a human donor who had recovered from COVID-19.

The chain is built from TRBV25-1 and TRBJ2-6; 10 bases match TRBD2. Germline CDR1 is MGHDK and CDR2 is SYGVNS. Germline trimming cut 4 bases from V and 1 base from J; bases unmatched to any gene: 10. The CDR3 extends over 19 amino acids. The CDR3 nucleotides read TGTGCCAGCAGTGGACTGGGCTCTAGCGGGAGTTCTGGGGCCAACGTCCTGACTTTC. Protein product: CASSGLGSSGSSGANVLTF.

As regards this clonotype: One end of the junction varies from germline; a read error may be responsible. The chain couples TRBV7-9 to TRBJ2-7; possible D gene TRBD2, 6 bases. The germline gives CDR1 SEHNR, CDR2 FQNEAQ (reference sequence). The CDR3 has 14 residues. CDR3 loop: CASSLAAGYYEQYF. The CDR3 nucleotides are TGCGCCAGCAGCTTGGCGGCGGGGTACTACGAGCAGTACTTC. Full variable domain (outside the CDR3, taken from reference TRBV7-9 and TRBJ2-7): DTGVSQNPRHKITKRGQNVTFRCDPISEHNRLYWYRQTLGQGPEFLTYFQNEAQLEKSRLLSDRFSAERPKGSFSTLEIQRTEQGDSAMYLCASSLAAGYYEQYFGPGTRLTVT.

The chain carries TRBV25-1 and TRBJ1-1, with D tentatively TRBD1 (5 bases). The ends were cut back, 6 bases at V and 4 bases at J, with 9 bases in the middle. The CDR3 sequence is 12 residues long. Germline CDR1 reads MGHDK; CDR2 reads SYGVNS. The CDR3 DNA sequence: TGTGCCAGCAGATCCGGGGGCACTGAAGCTTTCTTT. This codes for CASRSGGTEAFF.

This clonotype has more than one count but fewer than ten. This chain connects TRBV10-3 to TRBJ1-6, with 9 nucleotides matching TRBD1. From germline, CDR1 is ENHRY and CDR2 SYGVKD. The V and J ends lost 6 bases and 8 bases, in that order; junction bases with no gene match: 11. The CDR3 covers 16 residues. CDR3 protein: CAISHRGQGVDSPLHF. In DNA form, the CDR3 reads TGTGCCATCAGCCACCGGGGACAGGGAGTGGATTCACCCCTCCACTTT.

The chain uses TRBV11-2 and TRBJ2-7; 13 nucleotides line up with TRBD2. The CDR3 consists of 16 residues. In germline, CDR1 is SGHAT, CDR2 FQNNGV. V gave up 0 bases and J gave up 3 bases; unmatched junction bases: 2. In DNA, the CDR3 is TGTGCCAGCAGCTTAGATAGACTAGCGGGAGGCTACGAGCAGTACTTC. This translates into CASSLDRLAGGYEQYF.

This clonotype has just a few counts. V gene TRBV20-1 combines with J gene TRBJ1-1; D may be TRBD1 (6 bases). The CDR3 sequence is 14 residues long. Trimming left V 2 bases short and J 5 bases short, with 15 bases between. Germline assignment: CDR1 DFQATT and CDR2 SNEGSKA (reference sequence). CDR3 coding DNA: TGCAGTGCTAGACTTTATGGGGGGCGTACTGAAGCTTTCTTT. Translation: CSARLYGGRTEAFF.

The chain recombines TRBV12-3 or TRBV12-4 with TRBJ2-1, with D tentatively TRBD1 (6 bases). Trimming left V 3 bases short and J 4 bases short, with 13 bases between. CDR3 length: 15 amino acids. As DNA, the CDR3 is TGTGCCAGCAGTTTGTTGGGGGCAGGATACAATGAGCAGTTCTTC. It codes for CASSLLGAGYNEQFF.

This clonotype appeared a few times. This rearrangement joins TRBV6-2 or TRBV6-3 to TRBJ1-2; D is uncertain. CDR1 is MNHEY, CDR2 SVGEGT, per germline. The CDR3 is 12 residues long. V lost 4 bases and J 2 bases, leaving 5 bases between the germline ends. The CDR3 reads CASSWTNYGYTF. CDR3 in DNA: TGTGCCAGCAGTTGGACGAACTATGGCTACACCTTC.

The V and J genes are TRBV25-1 and TRBJ2-2; D uncertain. Germline CDR1 reads MGHDK; CDR2 reads SYGVNS. The V end was cut by 5 bases, the J end by 6 bases, with 10 bases between. CDR3 length: 13 residues. The CDR3 DNA is TGTGCCAGCAGTTATAGTCCCGCCGGGGAGCTGTTTTTT. This codes for CASSYSPAGELFF.

The table lists this clonotype with a few counts. V and J are TRBV28 and TRBJ2-3; D is unclear. CDR1 and CDR2 (germline): MDHEN, SYDVKM. The CDR3 has 15 amino acids. Deletions cut 4 bases from V and 2 bases from J, with 13 bases between. The CDR3 sequence: CASSSRSPYTDTQYF. CDR3 DNA: TGTGCCAGCAGTTCCCGGAGCCCCTACACAGATACGCAGTATTTT.

This clonotype was picked up a small number of times. This rearrangement joins TRBV2 to TRBJ1-5; 8 bases are a match to TRBD1. After removal of 4 bases from V and 5 bases from J, the junction contained 1 base not matched to a gene. The CDR3 runs 13 residues. The V gene's germline CDR1 is SNHLY and CDR2 FYNNEI. CDR3 nucleotide sequence: TGTGCCAGCAGTGGGACAGGGCATCAGCCCCAGCATTTT. Translating gives CASSGTGHQPQHF.

V is TRBV6-5 and J is TRBJ1-2; 9 positions agree with TRBD1. V dropped 0 bases and J dropped 4; count of bases not matched to a gene: 9. Germline-derived CDR1 and CDR2 are MNHEY and SVGAGI. This CDR3 is built from 17 residues. The CDR3 protein is CASSYSTRTGVGYGYTF. In DNA, the CDR3 is TGTGCCAGCAGTTACTCTACCCGGACAGGGGTGGGCTATGGCTACACCTTC.

J is TRBJ1-1 and V is TRBV4-1; TRBD1 agrees at 11 bases. The V segment lost 1 base and the J segment 1 base; nucleotides outside the gene matches: 2. Germline assignment: CDR1 MGHRA and CDR2 YSYEKL. The CDR3 spans 16 residues. CDR3 bases: TGCGCCAGCAGCCAAGGGACAGGGGGCGGGAACACTGAAGCTTTCTTT. Its protein product is CASSQGTGGGNTEAFF.

The V call is TRBV7-9, the J call TRBJ2-3; 7 nucleotides align to TRBD2. This CDR3 is 16 amino acids long. The germline V gene has CDR1 SEHNR and CDR2 FQNEAQ (reference sequence). The V gene end was trimmed by 5 bases and the J gene end by 4 bases; junction bases not matched to a gene: 12. CDR3 in amino acids: CASSNKSLAIADTQYF. CDR3 coding DNA: TGTGCCAGCAGCAACAAATCACTAGCGATAGCAGATACGCAGTATTTT.

This clonotype was observed a handful of times. The V gene is TRBV20-1, the J gene TRBJ1-5; maybe TRBD1 (6 bases). Germline loops: CDR1 DFQATT, CDR2 SNEGSKA (reference sequence). The V end lost 3 bases, the J end lost 9 bases, and 27 bases lay between the germline ends. There are 17 residues in the CDR3. The DNA for the CDR3 is TGCAGTGCTAGCCCCTCGGATTTTTCCAGGGGTATCAGGCCCCAGCATTTT. Translation gives CSASPSDFSRGIRPQHF.

The rearrangement uses TRBV19 and TRBJ2-3, with 8 bases that match TRBD2. The CDR3 length is 16 residues. Germline V gene sequence: CDR1 LNHDA, CDR2 SQIVND (reference sequence). V dropped 0 bases and J dropped 1; count of bases not matched to a gene: 3. Here the CDR3 reads CASSIDRREGTDTQYF. The CDR3 coding sequence is TGTGCCAGTAGTATAGATCGGCGGGAGGGCACAGATACGCAGTATTTT. Variable domain in full (rest from reference TRBV19 and TRBJ2-3): DGGITQSPKYLFRKEGQNVTLSCEQNLNHDAMYWYRQDPGQGLRLIYYSQIVNDFQKGDIAEGYSVSREKKESFPLTVTSAQKNPTAFYLCASSIDRREGTDTQYFGPGTRLTVL.

This rearrangement joins TRBV6-5 to TRBJ1-3, with D hard to call. Germline lookup yields CDR1 MNHEY and CDR2 SVGAGI. With 4 bases removed from V and 2 bases from J, the gap between germline ends came to 12 bases. The CDR3 has 15 residues. The CDR3 nucleotides read TGTGCCAGCAGTTCCGAAGGAGAACCTGGAAACACCATATATTTT. Protein product: CASSSEGEPGNTIYF.